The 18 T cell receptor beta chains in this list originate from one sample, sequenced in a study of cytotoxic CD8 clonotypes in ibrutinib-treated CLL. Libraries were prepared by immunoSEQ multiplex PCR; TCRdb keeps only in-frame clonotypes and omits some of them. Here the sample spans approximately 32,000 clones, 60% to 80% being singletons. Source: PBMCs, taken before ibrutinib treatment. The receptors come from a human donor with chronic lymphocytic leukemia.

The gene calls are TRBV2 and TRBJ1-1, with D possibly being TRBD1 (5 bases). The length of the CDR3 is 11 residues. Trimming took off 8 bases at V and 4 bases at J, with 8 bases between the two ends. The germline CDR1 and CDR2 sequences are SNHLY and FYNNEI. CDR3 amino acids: CASARGTEAFF. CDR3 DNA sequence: TGTGCCAGCGCGAGGGGCACTGAAGCTTTCTTT.

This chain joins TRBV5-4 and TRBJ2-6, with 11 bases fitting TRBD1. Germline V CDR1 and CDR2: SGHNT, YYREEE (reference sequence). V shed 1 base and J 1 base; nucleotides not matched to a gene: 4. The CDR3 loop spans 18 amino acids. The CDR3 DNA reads TGTGCCAGCAGCTTGCCGGGGACAGGGGGTTCTGGGGCCAACGTCCTGACTTTC. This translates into CASSLPGTGGSGANVLTF.

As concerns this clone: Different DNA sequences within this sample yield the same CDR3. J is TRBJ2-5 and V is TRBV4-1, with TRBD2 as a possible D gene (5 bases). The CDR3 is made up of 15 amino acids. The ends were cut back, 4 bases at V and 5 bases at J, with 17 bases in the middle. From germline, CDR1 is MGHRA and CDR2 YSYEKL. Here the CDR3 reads CASSPEDSPRETQYF. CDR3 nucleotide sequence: TGCGCCAGCAGCCCCGAGGACTCCCCACGGGAGACCCAGTACTTC.

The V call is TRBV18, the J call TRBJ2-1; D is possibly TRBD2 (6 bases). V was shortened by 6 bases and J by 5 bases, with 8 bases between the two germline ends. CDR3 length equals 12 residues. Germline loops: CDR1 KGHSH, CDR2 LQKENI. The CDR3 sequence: CASSPGDNEQFF. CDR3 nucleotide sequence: TGTGCCAGCTCGCCGGGGGACAATGAGCAGTTCTTC.

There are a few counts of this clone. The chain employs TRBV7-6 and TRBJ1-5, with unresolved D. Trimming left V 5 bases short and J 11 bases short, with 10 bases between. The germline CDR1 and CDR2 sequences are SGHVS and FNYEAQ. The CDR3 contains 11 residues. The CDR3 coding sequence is TGTGCCAGCAGCAGGCCCGGAGCCCAGCATTTT. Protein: CASSRPGAQHF.

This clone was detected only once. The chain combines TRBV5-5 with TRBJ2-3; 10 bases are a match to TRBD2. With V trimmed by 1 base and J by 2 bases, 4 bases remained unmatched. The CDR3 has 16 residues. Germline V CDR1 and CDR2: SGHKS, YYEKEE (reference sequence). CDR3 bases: TGTGCCAGCAGCTTGTGGGGGACTAGCGTCACAGATACGCAGTATTTT. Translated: CASSLWGTSVTDTQYF.

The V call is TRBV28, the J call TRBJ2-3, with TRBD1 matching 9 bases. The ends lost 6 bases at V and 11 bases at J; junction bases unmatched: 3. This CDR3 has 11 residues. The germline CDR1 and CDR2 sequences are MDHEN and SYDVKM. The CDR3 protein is CASSDRGGQYF. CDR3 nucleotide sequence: TGTGCCAGCAGCGACAGGGGGGGGCAGTATTTT. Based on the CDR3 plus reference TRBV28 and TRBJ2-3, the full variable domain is DVKVTQSSRYLVKRTGEKVFLECVQDMDHENMFWYRQDPGLGLRLIYFSYDVKMKEKGDIPEGYSVSREKKERFSLILESASTNQTSMYLCASSDRGGQYFGPGTRLTVL.

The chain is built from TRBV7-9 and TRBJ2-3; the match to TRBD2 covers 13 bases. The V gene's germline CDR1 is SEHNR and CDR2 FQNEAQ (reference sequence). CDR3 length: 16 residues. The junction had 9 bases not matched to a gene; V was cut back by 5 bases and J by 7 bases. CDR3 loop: CASSPGLAGILYTQYF. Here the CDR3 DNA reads TGTGCCAGCAGCCCGGGACTAGCGGGGATTCTTTATACGCAGTATTTT.

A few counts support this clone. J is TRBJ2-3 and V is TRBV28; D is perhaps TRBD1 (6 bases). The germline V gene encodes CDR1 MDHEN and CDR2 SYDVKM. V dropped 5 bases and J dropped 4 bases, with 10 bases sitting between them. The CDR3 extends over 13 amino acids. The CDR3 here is CASSRQGSDTQYF. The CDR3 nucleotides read TGTGCCAGCAGTCGGCAGGGGTCAGATACGCAGTATTTT.

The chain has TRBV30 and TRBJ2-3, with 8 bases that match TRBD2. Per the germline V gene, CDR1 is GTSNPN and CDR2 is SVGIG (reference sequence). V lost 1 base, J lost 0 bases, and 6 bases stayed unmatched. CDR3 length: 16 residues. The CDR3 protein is CAWSEIAGLSTDTQYF. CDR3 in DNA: TGTGCCTGGAGTGAAATAGCGGGGCTTAGCACAGATACGCAGTATTTT.

CDR3 DNA sequence: TGTGCCTGGAATAGGGCGCAAAACACCGGGGAGCTGTTTTTT. Translated, it gives CAWNRAQNTGELFF. This rearrangement joins TRBV30 to TRBJ2-2, with unresolved D. V lost 4 bases and J lost 2, with 11 bases in between. The CDR3 has 14 residues. Per germline, CDR1 GTSNPN and CDR2 SVGIG (reference sequence).

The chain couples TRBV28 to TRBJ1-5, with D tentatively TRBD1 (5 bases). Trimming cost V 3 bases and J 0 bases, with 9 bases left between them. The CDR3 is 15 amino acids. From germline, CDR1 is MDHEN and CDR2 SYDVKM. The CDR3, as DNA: TGTGCCAGCAGTTTTGGGGCAAATAGCAATCAGCCCCAGCATTTT. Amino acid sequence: CASSFGANSNQPQHF.

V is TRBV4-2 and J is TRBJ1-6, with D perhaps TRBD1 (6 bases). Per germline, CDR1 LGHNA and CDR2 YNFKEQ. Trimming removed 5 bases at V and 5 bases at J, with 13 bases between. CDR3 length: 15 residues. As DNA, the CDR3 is TGTGCCAGCAGCTTGGGGGCAGTCAATAATTCACCCCTCCACTTT. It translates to CASSLGAVNNSPLHF.

The CDR3 DNA reads TGTGCCAGCAGTTACTCGAGTCCCCTAGAGACCCAGTACTTC. Protein product: CASSYSSPLETQYF. The gene calls are TRBV6-6 and TRBJ2-5; D remains ambiguous. With 0 bases removed from V and 4 bases from J, the gap between germline ends came to 9 bases. The CDR3 is 14 residues long. Germline V gives CDR1 MNHNY, CDR2 SVGAGI (reference sequence).

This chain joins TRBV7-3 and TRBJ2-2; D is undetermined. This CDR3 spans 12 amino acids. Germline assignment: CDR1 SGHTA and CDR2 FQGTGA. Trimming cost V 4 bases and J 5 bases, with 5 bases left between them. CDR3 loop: CASSSYTGELFF. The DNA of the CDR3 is TGTGCCAGCAGCTCATATACCGGGGAGCTGTTTTTT.

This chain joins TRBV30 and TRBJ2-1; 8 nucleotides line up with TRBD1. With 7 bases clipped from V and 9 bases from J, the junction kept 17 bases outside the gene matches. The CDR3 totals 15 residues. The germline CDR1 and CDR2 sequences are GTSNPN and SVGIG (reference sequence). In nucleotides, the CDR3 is TGTGCCTTTCAGGGGGCGGGACGAAGTATTGGTGAGCAGTTCTTC. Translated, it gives CAFQGAGRSIGEQFF.

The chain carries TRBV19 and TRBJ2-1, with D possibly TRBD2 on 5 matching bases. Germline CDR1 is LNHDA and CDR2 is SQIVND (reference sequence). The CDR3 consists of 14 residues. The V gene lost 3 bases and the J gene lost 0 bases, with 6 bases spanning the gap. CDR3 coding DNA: TGTGCCAGTAGTATCGAGGGCTCCTACAATGAGCAGTTCTTC. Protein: CASSIEGSYNEQFF.

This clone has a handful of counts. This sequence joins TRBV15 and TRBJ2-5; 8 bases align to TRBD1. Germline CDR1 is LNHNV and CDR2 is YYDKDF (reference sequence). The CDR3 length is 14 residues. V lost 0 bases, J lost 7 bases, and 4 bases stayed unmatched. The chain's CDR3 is CATSRDRGLSTQYF. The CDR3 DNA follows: TGTGCCACCAGCAGAGACAGGGGGCTGTCGACCCAGTACTTC.